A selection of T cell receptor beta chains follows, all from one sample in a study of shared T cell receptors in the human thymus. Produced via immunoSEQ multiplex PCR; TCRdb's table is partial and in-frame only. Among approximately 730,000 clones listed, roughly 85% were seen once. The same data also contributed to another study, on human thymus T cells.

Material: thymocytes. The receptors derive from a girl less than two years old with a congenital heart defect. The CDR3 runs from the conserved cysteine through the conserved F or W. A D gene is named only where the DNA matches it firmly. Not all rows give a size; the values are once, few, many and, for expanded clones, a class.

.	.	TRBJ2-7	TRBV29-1	CSATLTGPYEQYF	TGCAGCGCTACATTAACAGGACCCTACGAGCAGTACTTC
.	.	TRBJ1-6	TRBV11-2	CASGASSYNSPLHF	TGTGCCAGCGGGGCGAGTTCCTATAATTCACCCCTCCACTTT
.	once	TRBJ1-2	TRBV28	CASSPQTDRSYGYTF	TGTGCCAGCAGTCCTCAAACCGACAGGAGCTATGGCTACACCTTC
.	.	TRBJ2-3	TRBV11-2	CASSQLMGGRNTQYF	TGTGCCAGCAGCCAGCTGATGGGGGGGCGAAATACGCAGTATTTT
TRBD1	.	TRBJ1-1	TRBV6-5	CASRTGTVGNTEAFF	TGTGCCAGCAGGACCGGGACAGTGGGCAACACTGAAGCTTTCTTT
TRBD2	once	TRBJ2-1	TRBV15	CATRGSGASYNEQFF	TGTGCCACCAGGGGTAGCGGGGCAAGCTACAATGAGCAGTTCTTC
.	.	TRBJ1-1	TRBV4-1	CASSQGRMNTEAFF	TGCGCCAGCAGCCAGGGGAGAATGAACACTGAAGCTTTCTTT
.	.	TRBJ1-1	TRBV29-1	CSVGVGEDTEAFF	TGCAGCGTTGGGGTGGGGGAGGACACTGAAGCTTTCTTT
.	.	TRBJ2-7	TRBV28	CASSSEPRQLLYEQYF	TGTGCCAGCAGTTCTGAACCCAGGCAGCTGTTATACGAGCAGTACTTC
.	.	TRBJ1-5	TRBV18	CASSPEGEDPYSNQPQHF	TGTGCCAGCTCACCAGAAGGGGAGGACCCCTATAGCAATCAGCCCCAGCATTTT
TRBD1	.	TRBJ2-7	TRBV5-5	CASSRAGTGNYEQYF	TGTGCCAGCAGCCGAGCCGGGACAGGGAACTACGAGCAGTACTTC
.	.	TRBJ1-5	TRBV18	CASSPQGNNQPQHF	TGTGCCAGCTCACCTCAGGGTAACAATCAGCCCCAGCATTTT
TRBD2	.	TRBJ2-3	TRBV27	CASSIAGGRPGDTQYF	TGTGCCAGCAGCATAGCGGGGGGACGCCCTGGGGATACGCAGTATTTT
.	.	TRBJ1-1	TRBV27	CASSTYLGPGTEAFF	TGTGCCAGCAGCACTTATCTGGGGCCTGGCACTGAAGCTTTCTTT
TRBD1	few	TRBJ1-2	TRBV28	CASNRGTANGYTF	TGTGCCAGCAACAGAGGGACAGCTAATGGCTACACCTTC
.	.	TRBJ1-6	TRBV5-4	CASSSPGSNSPLHF	TGTGCCAGCAGCTCGCCGGGGTCGAATTCCCCCCTCCACTTT
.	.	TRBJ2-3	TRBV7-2	CASSFPLVLPSSTDTQYF	TGTGCCAGCAGTTTCCCTTTGGTCCTTCCCAGTAGCACAGATACGCAGTATTTT
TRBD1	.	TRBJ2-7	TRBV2	CASSNRGRRSYEQYF	TGTGCCAGCAGTAACAGGGGCCGCAGGTCCTACGAGCAGTACTTC
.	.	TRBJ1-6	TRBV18	CASSPPWADNSPLHF	TGTGCCAGCTCACCGCCTTGGGCCGACAATTCACCCCTCCACTTT
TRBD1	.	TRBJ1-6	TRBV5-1	CASSLDHRGHAVPLHF	TGCGCCAGCAGCCTAGATCACAGGGGCCACGCGGTGCCCCTCCACTTT
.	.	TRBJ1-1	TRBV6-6	CASSKGLSMNTEAFF	TGTGCCAGCAGCAAAGGACTGTCCATGAACACTGAAGCTTTCTTT
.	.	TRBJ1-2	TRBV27	CASSLWGDYYYGYTF	TGTGCCAGCAGTTTATGGGGGGACTACTACTATGGCTACACCTTC
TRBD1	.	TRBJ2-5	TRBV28	CASSLRPGQGLGETQYF	TGTGCCAGCAGCCTTAGGCCGGGACAGGGATTAGGAGAGACCCAGTACTTC
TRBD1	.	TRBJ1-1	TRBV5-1	CASRYQGESLADTEAFF	TGCGCCAGCAGGTACCAGGGGGAGTCATTGGCTGACACTGAAGCTTTCTTT
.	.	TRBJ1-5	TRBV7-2	CASSLGGGTDQPQHF	TGTGCCAGCAGCTTGGGGGGAGGGACGGATCAGCCCCAGCATTTT
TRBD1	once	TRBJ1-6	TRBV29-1	CSVQGTGDSPLHF	TGCAGCGTTCAGGGGACAGGGGATTCACCCCTCCACTTT
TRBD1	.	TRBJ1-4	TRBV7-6	CASSPQPGQRNEKLFF	TGTGCCAGCAGCCCCCAACCGGGACAGAGGAATGAAAAACTGTTTTTT
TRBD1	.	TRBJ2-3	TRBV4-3	CASSRFGDRADTQYF	TGCGCCAGCAGCCGATTTGGGGACAGGGCAGATACGCAGTATTTT
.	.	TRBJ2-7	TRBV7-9	CASSLIVPRSGAYEQYF	TGTGCCAGCAGCTTAATCGTTCCGAGGTCAGGGGCCTACGAGCAGTACTTC
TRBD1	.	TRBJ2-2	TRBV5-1	CASSLTYRFSGTGLTGELFF	TGCGCCAGCAGCTTGACTTACAGATTTTCCGGGACAGGACTTACCGGGGAGCTGTTTTTT
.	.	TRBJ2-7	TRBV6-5	CASSYRESYEQYF	TGTGCCAGCAGTTACCGGGAGAGCTACGAGCAGTACTTC
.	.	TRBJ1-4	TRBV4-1	CASSQDRGGTTNEKLFF	TGCGCCAGCAGCCAAGATCGAGGGGGTACAACTAATGAAAAACTGTTTTTT
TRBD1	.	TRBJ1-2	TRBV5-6	CASSLVDRGYGYTF	TGTGCCAGCAGCTTGGTAGACAGGGGTTATGGCTACACCTTC
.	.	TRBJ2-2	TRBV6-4	CASSDSGHANTGELFF	TGTGCCAGCAGTGATTCAGGACACGCGAACACCGGGGAGCTGTTTTTT
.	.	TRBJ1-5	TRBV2	CASLMDRSSEELCNQPQHF	TGTGCCAGCTTGATGGACCGCTCATCGGAGGAATTATGCAATCAGCCCCAGCATTTT
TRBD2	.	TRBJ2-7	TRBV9	CASSATKLAGGPYEQYF	TGTGCCAGCAGCGCAACGAAACTAGCGGGGGGGCCCTACGAGCAGTACTTC
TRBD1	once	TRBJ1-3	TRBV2	CASSPQGASGNTIYF	TGTGCCAGCAGTCCCCAGGGGGCTAGTGGAAACACCATATATTTT
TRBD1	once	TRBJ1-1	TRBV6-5	CASSPGTAEAFF	TGTGCCAGCAGCCCCGGGACAGCCGAAGCTTTCTTT
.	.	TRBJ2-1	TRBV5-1	CASRLERKGYNEQFF	TGCGCCAGCAGGCTAGAGCGAAAAGGCTACAATGAGCAGTTCTTC
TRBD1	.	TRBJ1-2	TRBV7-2	CASSLHTAGATGNYGYTF	TGTGCCAGCAGCCTCCACACGGCAGGGGCGACAGGGAACTATGGCTACACCTTC
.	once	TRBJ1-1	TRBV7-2	CASSYRDSPEAFF	TGTGCCAGCAGCTACAGGGATAGCCCTGAAGCTTTCTTT
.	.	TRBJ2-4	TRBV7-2	CASSPEGKAKNIQYF	TGTGCCAGCAGCCCAGAGGGAAAAGCCAAAAACATTCAGTACTTC
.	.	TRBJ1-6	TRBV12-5	CASGLVPSGGFYSPLHF	TGTGCTAGTGGTTTGGTGCCCAGCGGAGGGTTCTATTCACCCCTCCACTTT
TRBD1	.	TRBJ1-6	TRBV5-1	CASSIRTGRDNSPLHF	TGCGCCAGCAGCATCCGGACAGGGAGGGATAATTCACCCCTCCACTTT
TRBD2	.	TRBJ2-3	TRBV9	CASSVRPGLAGRTDTQYF	TGTGCCAGCAGCGTCAGGCCGGGGCTAGCGGGCCGCACAGATACGCAGTATTTT